The rows below give T cell receptor beta chains drawn from one sample of a study of T cell responses to AZD1222 COVID-19 vaccine. Here immunoSEQ multiplex PCR was the method, and the copy in TCRdb shows in-frame clones only, minus some. Of around 100,000 clones in the sample, 75% to 90% were seen once. This sample comprised peripheral blood, obtained 28 days after the second AZD1222 dose. Receptors were obtained from an adult who received the AZD1222 COVID-19 vaccine. Both conserved end residues are part of each CDR3. The order of the fields is J gene, clone size, V gene, D gene, CDR3 protein, CDR3 DNA. The D gene is left open where the match is weak. Not all rows give a size; the values are once, few, many and, for expanded clones, a class.

TRBJ1-2 . TRBV3-1/TRBV3-2 . CASWGFGINYGYTF TGTGCCAGTTGGGGTTTCGGGATCAACTATGGCTACACCTTC
TRBJ2-3 . TRBV5-6 . CARTGRGGPTDTQYF TGTGCCCGCACGGGGAGGGGGGGCCCCACAGATACGCAGTATTTT
TRBJ1-6 . TRBV30 TRBD1 CACMGQGNSPLHF TGTGCCTGCATGGGACAGGGAAACTCACCCCTCCACTTT
TRBJ2-2 . TRBV5-6 . CASSPPDSSGELFF TGTGCCAGCAGCCCACCGGATAGCTCCGGGGAGCTGTTTTTT
TRBJ1-1 . TRBV6-5 TRBD1 CASSRQGPNTEAFF TGTGCCAGCAGCCGACAGGGGCCAAACACTGAAGCTTTCTTT
TRBJ1-5 . TRBV5-1 TRBD1 CASSEGTGERQPQHF TGCGCCAGCAGCGAAGGGACAGGGGAACGTCAGCCCCAGCATTTT
TRBJ2-5 . TRBV6-2/TRBV6-3 . CASSYGPETQYF TGTGCCAGCAGTTATGGGCCTGAGACCCAGTACTTC
TRBJ2-1 few TRBV19 TRBD2 CASSPMGTSGDEQFF TGTGCCAGTAGTCCTATGGGGACTAGCGGTGATGAGCAGTTCTTC
TRBJ2-7 . TRBV28 TRBD2 CASSPRLAGAIEQYF TGTGCCAGCAGTCCGCGACTAGCGGGAGCTATCGAGCAGTACTTC
TRBJ2-2 . TRBV7-8 . CASSRRAQGNTGELFF TGTGCCAGCAGCCGCAGGGCTCAGGGCAACACCGGGGAGCTGTTTTTT
TRBJ1-5 . TRBV7-3 . CASSLRQINQPQHF TGTGCCAGCAGCCTTCGACAGATCAATCAGCCCCAGCATTTT
TRBJ2-3 . TRBV4-1 TRBD2 CASSKGLASTDTQYF TGCGCCAGCAGCAAGGGACTAGCAAGCACAGATACGCAGTATTTT
TRBJ1-5 . TRBV19 . CASSIQGIRSNQPQHF TGTGCCAGTAGTATACAGGGTATTCGGAGCAATCAGCCCCAGCATTTT
TRBJ2-7 . TRBV7-2 TRBD2 CASSLRFRGAYEQYF TGTGCCAGCAGCTTAAGATTTCGGGGGGCCTACGAGCAGTACTTC
TRBJ2-1 . TRBV18 . CASSPNRAGALGNEQFF TGTGCCAGCTCACCAAACAGGGCGGGGGCGCTAGGGAATGAGCAGTTCTTC
TRBJ1-5 . TRBV7-9 . CASSLEGSNQPQHF TGTGCCAGCAGCTTGGAGGGAAGCAATCAGCCCCAGCATTTT
TRBJ2-7 . TRBV18 TRBD1 CASSPGQGDLGEQYF TGTGCCAGCTCACCGGGACAGGGGGATTTAGGCGAGCAGTACTTC
TRBJ2-3 . TRBV5-1 . CASQLVGTDTQYF TGCGCCAGCCAGCTTGTTGGCACAGATACGCAGTATTTT
TRBJ2-7 . TRBV2 TRBD2 CASSVVGTSDYEQYF TGTGCCAGCAGTGTGGTGGGGACTAGCGACTACGAGCAGTACTTC
TRBJ1-2 . TRBV7-9 TRBD1 CAREDRGNGYTF TGTGCCAGGGAAGACAGGGGGAATGGCTACACCTTC
TRBJ2-3 . TRBV24-1 . CATSDTSLHRYAVF TGTGCCACCAGTGATACTAGCTTACACAGATACGCAGTATTT
TRBJ2-2 . TRBV9 . CASSVGGLLPGELFF TGTGCCAGCAGCGTAGGGGGGCTTCTCCCCGGGGAGCTGTTTTTT
TRBJ1-6 . TRBV5-1 . CASSLGRIYNSPLHF TGCGCCAGCAGCTTAGGACGGATATATAATTCACCCCTCCACTTT
TRBJ2-7 . TRBV7-6 TRBD2 CASSLALAGAHEQYF TGTGCCAGCAGCTTAGCGCTAGCGGGAGCCCACGAGCAGTACTTC